This TCR beta chain came from a study of shared clonotypes between healthy human individuals. Comments on this clone: The sample carries other DNA sequences with the same CDR3.

The length of the CDR3 is 15 residues. The germline gives CDR1 SGHAT, CDR2 FQNNGV. V lost 1 base, J lost 1 base, and 8 bases lay in between. There were only Caucasian adults among the donors, and all lived in Nashville, Tennessee. Here immunoSEQ multiplex PCR was the method, and the copy in TCRdb shows in-frame clones only, minus some. The profile covers 740,000 or so clones, with 73% appearing a single time and under 2% taken by the ten largest. Sequencing was done on a sample of memory CD4+ T cells sorted from blood. Documented subset: CD45RA-negative fraction. The sequence was obtained from a woman aged 25 to 45 in good health. The chain joins TRBV11-2 to TRBJ1-3; no clear D gene. Here the CDR3 reads CASSLVPGSGNTIYF. Written as DNA, the CDR3 is TGTGCCAGCAGCTTAGTGCCTGGGTCTGGAAACACCATATATTTT.